This T cell receptor beta chain is drawn from a study of control samples from healthy donors and cancer patients. This clone was recorded only once. Trimming took off 0 bases at V and 7 bases at J, with 14 bases between the two ends. Germline assignment: CDR1 SGHNT and CDR2 YYREEE (reference sequence). The CDR3 contains 15 residues. Method: immunoSEQ multiplex PCR; TCRdb's copy keeps in-frame clones and lacks some. This table has around 84,000 clones, 75% to 85% appearing once. The V call is TRBV5-4, the J call TRBJ2-1; TRBD2 is a possible D gene (6 bases). Sequencing input: PBMCs. The receptor was isolated from a man between 60 and 70 years old with head and neck cancer. The CDR3 DNA is TGTGCCAGCAGCTTGGTGGGAGGTCCGCGGAATGAGCAGTTCTTC. This gives the protein CASSLVGGPRNEQFF.